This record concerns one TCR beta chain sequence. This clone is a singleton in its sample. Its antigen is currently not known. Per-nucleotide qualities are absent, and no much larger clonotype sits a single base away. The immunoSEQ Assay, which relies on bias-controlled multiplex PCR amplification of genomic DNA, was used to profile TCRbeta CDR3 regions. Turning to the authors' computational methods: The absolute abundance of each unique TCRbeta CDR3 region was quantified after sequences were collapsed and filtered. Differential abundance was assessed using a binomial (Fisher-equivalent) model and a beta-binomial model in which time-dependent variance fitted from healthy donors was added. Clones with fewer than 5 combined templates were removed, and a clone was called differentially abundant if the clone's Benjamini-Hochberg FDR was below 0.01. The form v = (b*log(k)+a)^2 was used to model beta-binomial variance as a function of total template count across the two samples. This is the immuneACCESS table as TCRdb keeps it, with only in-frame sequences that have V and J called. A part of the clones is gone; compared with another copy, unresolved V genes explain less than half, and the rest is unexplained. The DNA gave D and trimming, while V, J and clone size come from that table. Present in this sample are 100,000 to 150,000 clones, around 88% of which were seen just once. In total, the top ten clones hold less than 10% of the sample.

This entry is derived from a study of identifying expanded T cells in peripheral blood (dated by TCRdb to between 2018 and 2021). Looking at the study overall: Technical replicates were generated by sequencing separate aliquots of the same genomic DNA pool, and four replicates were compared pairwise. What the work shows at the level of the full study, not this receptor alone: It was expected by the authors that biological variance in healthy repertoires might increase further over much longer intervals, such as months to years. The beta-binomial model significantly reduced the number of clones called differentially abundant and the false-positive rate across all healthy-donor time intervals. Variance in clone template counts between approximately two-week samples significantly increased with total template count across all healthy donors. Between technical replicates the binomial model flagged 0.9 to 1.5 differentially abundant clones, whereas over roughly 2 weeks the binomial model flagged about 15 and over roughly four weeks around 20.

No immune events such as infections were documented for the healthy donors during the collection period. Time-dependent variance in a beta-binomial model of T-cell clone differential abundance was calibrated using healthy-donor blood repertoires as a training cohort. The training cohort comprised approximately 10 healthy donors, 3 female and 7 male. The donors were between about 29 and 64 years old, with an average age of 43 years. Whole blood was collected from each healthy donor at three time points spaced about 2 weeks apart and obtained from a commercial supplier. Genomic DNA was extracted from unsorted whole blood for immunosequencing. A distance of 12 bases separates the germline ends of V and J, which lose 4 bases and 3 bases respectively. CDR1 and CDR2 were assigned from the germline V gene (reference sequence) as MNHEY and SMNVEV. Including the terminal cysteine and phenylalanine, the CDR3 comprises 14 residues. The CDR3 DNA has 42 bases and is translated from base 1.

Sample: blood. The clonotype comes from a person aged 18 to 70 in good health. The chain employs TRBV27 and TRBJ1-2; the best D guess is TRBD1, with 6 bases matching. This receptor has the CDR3 CASSSRRTDYGYTF. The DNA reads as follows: TGTGCCAGCAGTTCACGACGGACAGACTATGGCTACACCTTC.